Detailed here is one TCR beta chain. With 5 bases removed from V and 5 bases from J, the gap between germline ends came to 16 bases. Germline lookup yields CDR1 LNHDA and CDR2 SQIVND (reference sequence). This CDR3 region has 15 residues. The data originate from a study of shared clonotypes between healthy human individuals. The assay was immunoSEQ multiplex PCR, and TCRdb's table has in-frame clones only and misses some. The table has nearly 500,000 clones, 75% to 85% seen once. The J gene is TRBJ2-1, the V gene TRBV19; D is tentatively TRBD1 or TRBD2 (5 bases each). The receptor's source is a woman between 40 and 50 years old in good health. Some clones in this sample may be carry-over from other donors' samples. Sequencing was carried out using PBMCs. In DNA, the CDR3 is TGTGCCAGTAGTTCATTACTTCCGGGACACAATGAGCAGTTCTTC. Translated, it gives CASSSLLPGHNEQFF.